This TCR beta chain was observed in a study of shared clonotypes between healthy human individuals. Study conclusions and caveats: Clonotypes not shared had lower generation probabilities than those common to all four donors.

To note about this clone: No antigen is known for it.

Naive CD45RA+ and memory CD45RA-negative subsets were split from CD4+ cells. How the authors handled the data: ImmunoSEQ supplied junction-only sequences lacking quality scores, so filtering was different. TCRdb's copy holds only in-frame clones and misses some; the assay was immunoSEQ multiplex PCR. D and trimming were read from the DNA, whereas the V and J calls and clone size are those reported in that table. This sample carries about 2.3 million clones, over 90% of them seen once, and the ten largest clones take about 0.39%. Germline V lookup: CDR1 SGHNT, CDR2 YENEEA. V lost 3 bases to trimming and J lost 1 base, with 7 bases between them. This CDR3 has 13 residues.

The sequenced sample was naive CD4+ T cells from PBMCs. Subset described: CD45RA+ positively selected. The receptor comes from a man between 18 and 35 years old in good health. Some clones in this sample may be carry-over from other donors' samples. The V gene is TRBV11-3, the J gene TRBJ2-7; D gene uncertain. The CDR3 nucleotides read TGTGCCAGCAGCTTCCGGACGTCCTACGAGCAGTACTTC. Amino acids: CASSFRTSYEQYF.